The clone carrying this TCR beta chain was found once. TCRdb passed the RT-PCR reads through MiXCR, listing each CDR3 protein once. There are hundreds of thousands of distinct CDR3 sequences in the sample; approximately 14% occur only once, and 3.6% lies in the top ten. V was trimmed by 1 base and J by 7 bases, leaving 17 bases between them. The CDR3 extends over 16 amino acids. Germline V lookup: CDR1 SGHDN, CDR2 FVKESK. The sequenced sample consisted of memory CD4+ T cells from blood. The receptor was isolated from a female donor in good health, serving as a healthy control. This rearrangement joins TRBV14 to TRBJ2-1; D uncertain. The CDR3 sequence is CASSQGLTPPENEQFF. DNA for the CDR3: TGTGCCAGCAGCCAAGGGCTGACCCCCCCGGAAAATGAGCAGTTCTTC. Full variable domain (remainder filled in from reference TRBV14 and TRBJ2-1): EAGVTQFPSHSVIEKGQTVTLRCDPISGHDNLYWYRRVMGKEIKFLLHFVKESKQDESGMPNNRFLAERTGGTYSTLKVQPAELEDSGVYFCASSQGLTPPENEQFFGPGTRLTVL.